These T cell receptor beta chains were read from a single sample in a study of cytomegalovirus exposure and HLA in healthy donors. Clones were read by immunoSEQ multiplex PCR, and TCRdb kept only the in-frame ones, dropping some. The table has under 200,000 clones, 68% seen once; the top ten hold around 4.3%. Specimen: PBMCs. The origin of the receptors is a woman between 18 and 30 years old in good health and CMV-seropositive. Each CDR3 is given with its conserved first and last residue. D genes are given only for firm matches. The size entry is marked missing in some rows and otherwise reads once, few, many or a size class.

abundance | j_gene | d_gene | v_gene | CDR3nt | CDR3aa
few | TRBJ1-1 | TRBD1 | TRBV10-3 | TGTGCCATCAGGGCCGGGACAGGGACGGAGCTTGAAGCTTTCTTT | CAIRAGTGTELEAFF
NA | TRBJ1-5 | TRBD1 | TRBV18 | TGTGCCAGCTCGCCCGGGACAGGGGGGAAACAGCCCCAGCATTTT | CASSPGTGGKQPQHF
once | TRBJ2-5 | NA | TRBV2 | TGTGCCAGCAGTATTCGGGACTCAAATCGGGCGACCCAGTACTTC | CASSIRDSNRATQYF
NA | TRBJ2-5 | NA | TRBV6-1 | TGTGCCAGCAGTGAATGGGCTAGCGAAGAGACCCAGTACTTC | CASSEWASEETQYF
NA | TRBJ2-3 | NA | TRBV5-1 | TGCGCCAGCATCGGGGTTAGCACAGATACGCAGTATTTT | CASIGVSTDTQYF
NA | TRBJ2-5 | NA | TRBV29-1 | TGCAGCGTTGGCGAAGAGACCCAGTACTTC | CSVGEETQYF
NA | TRBJ1-1 | TRBD1 | TRBV18 | TGTGCCAGCTCATCCTTCCCAGACAGGGGAATGGGTGAAGCTTTCTTT | CASSSFPDRGMGEAFF
NA | TRBJ2-7 | TRBD1 | TRBV7-8 | TGTGCCAGCAGTGGTGACAGGGCCTCCTACGAGCAGTACTTC | CASSGDRASYEQYF
NA | TRBJ1-5 | TRBD1 | TRBV28 | TGTGCCAGCAGTTTCTCACAGGGGAGCAGACCCCTTTTCGGCAATCAGCCCCAGCATTTT | CASSFSQGSRPLFGNQPQHF
NA | TRBJ2-5 | NA | TRBV5-6 | TGTGCCAGCAGCTTGGATGGCAGAGGGGAGACCCAGTACTTC | CASSLDGRGETQYF
NA | TRBJ1-3 | NA | TRBV5-1 | TGCGCCAGCAGACTCTCTCAGGGCAATACTGGAAACACCATATATTTT | CASRLSQGNTGNTIYF
NA | TRBJ1-4 | NA | TRBV11-2 | TGTGCCAGCAGCTTAGACTACGATGAAAAACTGTTTTTT | CASSLDYDEKLFF
NA | TRBJ1-2 | TRBD1 | TRBV4-1 | TGCGCCAGCAGCCAAGAATGGACAGGGGGCACCTATGGCTACACCTTC | CASSQEWTGGTYGYTF
NA | TRBJ2-1 | NA | TRBV7-2 | TGTGCCAGCAGCTTACAACAGGGAAGGGGGAATGAGCAGTTCTTC | CASSLQQGRGNEQFF
NA | TRBJ1-1 | TRBD1 | TRBV27 | TGTGCCAGCAGCCAACAGACAGGGGCAAGCGCTGAAGCTTTCTTT | CASSQQTGASAEAFF
NA | TRBJ2-3 | NA | TRBV6-1 | TGTGCCAGCAGTGAGATAACTATCTCCACTAGCACAGATACGCAGTATTTT | CASSEITISTSTDTQYF
NA | TRBJ2-6 | NA | TRBV30 | TGTGCCTTCAATTCCGGGACAGGGGCCAACGTCCTGACTTTC | CAFNSGTGANVLTF
NA | TRBJ1-1 | TRBD1 | TRBV19 | TGTGCCAGTAGTCTTGGACAGGGTAGCACTGAAGCTTTCTTT | CASSLGQGSTEAFF
NA | TRBJ2-7 | TRBD1 | TRBV4-2 | TGTGCCAGCAGCCAAGATTTGGCAGGGGGCTCCTACGAGCAGTACTTC | CASSQDLAGGSYEQYF
NA | TRBJ2-7 | NA | TRBV27 | TGTGCCAGCAGCACGCGGAACAACAGGGCCTCCCACTACGAGCAGTACTTC | CASSTRNNRASHYEQYF
few | TRBJ1-2 | NA | TRBV7-2 | TGTGCCAGCAGCTTAGCGGAGTCCAATGGCTACACCTTC | CASSLAESNGYTF
NA | TRBJ1-2 | NA | TRBV5-1 | TGCGCCAGCAGCTTGGATTTAGCCAACTATGGCTACACCTTC | CASSLDLANYGYTF
NA | TRBJ2-3 | TRBD2 | TRBV6-5 | TGTGCCAGCAGTCGGACTAGCGGAAGCACAGATACGCAGTATTTT | CASSRTSGSTDTQYF
once | TRBJ2-3 | NA | TRBV7-3 | TGTGCCAGCAGCTTAATTGGAGCGGGTCTTAGCACAGATACGCAGTATTTT | CASSLIGAGLSTDTQYF
NA | TRBJ2-1 | TRBD2 | TRBV15 | TGTGCCACCAGCAGAGGTAGCGGGAGCTCCTACAATGAGCAGTTCTTC | CATSRGSGSSYNEQFF
NA | TRBJ1-2 | TRBD1 | TRBV12-5 | TGTGCTAGTGGTTTGGCGGACAGGTTTCCTAACTATGGCTACACCTTC | CASGLADRFPNYGYTF
NA | TRBJ1-4 | NA | TRBV2 | TGTGCCAGCAGAGAAACAAGGAGTAATGAAAAACTGTTTTTT | CASRETRSNEKLFF
NA | TRBJ2-7 | TRBD2 | TRBV5-4 | TGTGCCAGCAGCTTTATCGGGGGGGGCGGCGAGCAGTACTTC | CASSFIGGGGEQYF
NA | TRBJ2-5 | NA | TRBV12-2 | TGTGCAAGTCGCTTATTATCGGCTAGCGGAAACCCAGAGACCCAGTACTTC | CASRLLSASGNPETQYF
NA | TRBJ1-2 | TRBD1 | TRBV30 | TGTGCCTGGAGTGTAGGACAGGGCTATGGCTACACCTTC | CAWSVGQGYGYTF
NA | TRBJ2-7 | TRBD1 | TRBV10-3 | TGTGCCATCAGTGAGCCGACAGGGGACCACTACGAGCAGTACTTC | CAISEPTGDHYEQYF
once | TRBJ1-2 | TRBD1 | TRBV10-3 | TGTGCCATCAGTGAGTCTGGGACAGGGGATCTTTATGGCTACACCTTC | CAISESGTGDLYGYTF
NA | TRBJ2-6 | TRBD1 | TRBV2 | TGTGCCAGCAGTGATGCCCACAGGGGGCTTAACGGGGCCAACGTCCTGACTTTC | CASSDAHRGLNGANVLTF
NA | TRBJ1-1 | NA | TRBV6-5 | TGTGCCAGCAGTTACCAGGGGTGGGGCGCTGAAGCTTTCTTT | CASSYQGWGAEAFF
NA | TRBJ1-4 | TRBD1 | TRBV6-5 | TGTGCCAGCAGTTACGAGGGCGGGACAGATAATGAAAAACTGTTTTTT | CASSYEGGTDNEKLFF
once | TRBJ2-5 | TRBD1 | TRBV6-6 | TGTGCCAGCAGTTGGGGACTCCCAGGGGGCGAGACCCAGTACTTC | CASSWGLPGGETQYF
once | TRBJ1-4 | NA | TRBV28 | TGTGCCAGCAGCTACGGAGGTTCAGCGGTTGGTGGAAAACTGTTTTTT | CASSYGGSAVGGKLFF
NA | TRBJ2-5 | TRBD1 | TRBV7-9 | TGTGCCAGCAGCTCCAGACAGGGACAAGAGACCCAGTACTTC | CASSSRQGQETQYF
few | TRBJ2-1 | TRBD2 | TRBV9 | TGTGCCAGCAGCGTAGACAGCGGGAGTTACAATGAGCAGTTCTTC | CASSVDSGSYNEQFF
once | TRBJ1-5 | TRBD1 | TRBV18 | TGTGCCAGCTCACCACAGGGGGCCCATCAGCCCCAGCATTTT | CASSPQGAHQPQHF
NA | TRBJ1-2 | TRBD1 | TRBV5-4 | TGTGCCAGCAGCTCGGGACAGGGGTATGGCTACACCTTC | CASSSGQGYGYTF
NA | TRBJ2-7 | NA | TRBV4-1 | TGCGCCAGCAGCCACGGGGATTCCCGTTACGAGCAGTACTTC | CASSHGDSRYEQYF
few | TRBJ1-1 | NA | TRBV27 | TGTGCCAGCAGTTACGGACAGCCTTTCGAAGCTTTCTTT | CASSYGQPFEAFF